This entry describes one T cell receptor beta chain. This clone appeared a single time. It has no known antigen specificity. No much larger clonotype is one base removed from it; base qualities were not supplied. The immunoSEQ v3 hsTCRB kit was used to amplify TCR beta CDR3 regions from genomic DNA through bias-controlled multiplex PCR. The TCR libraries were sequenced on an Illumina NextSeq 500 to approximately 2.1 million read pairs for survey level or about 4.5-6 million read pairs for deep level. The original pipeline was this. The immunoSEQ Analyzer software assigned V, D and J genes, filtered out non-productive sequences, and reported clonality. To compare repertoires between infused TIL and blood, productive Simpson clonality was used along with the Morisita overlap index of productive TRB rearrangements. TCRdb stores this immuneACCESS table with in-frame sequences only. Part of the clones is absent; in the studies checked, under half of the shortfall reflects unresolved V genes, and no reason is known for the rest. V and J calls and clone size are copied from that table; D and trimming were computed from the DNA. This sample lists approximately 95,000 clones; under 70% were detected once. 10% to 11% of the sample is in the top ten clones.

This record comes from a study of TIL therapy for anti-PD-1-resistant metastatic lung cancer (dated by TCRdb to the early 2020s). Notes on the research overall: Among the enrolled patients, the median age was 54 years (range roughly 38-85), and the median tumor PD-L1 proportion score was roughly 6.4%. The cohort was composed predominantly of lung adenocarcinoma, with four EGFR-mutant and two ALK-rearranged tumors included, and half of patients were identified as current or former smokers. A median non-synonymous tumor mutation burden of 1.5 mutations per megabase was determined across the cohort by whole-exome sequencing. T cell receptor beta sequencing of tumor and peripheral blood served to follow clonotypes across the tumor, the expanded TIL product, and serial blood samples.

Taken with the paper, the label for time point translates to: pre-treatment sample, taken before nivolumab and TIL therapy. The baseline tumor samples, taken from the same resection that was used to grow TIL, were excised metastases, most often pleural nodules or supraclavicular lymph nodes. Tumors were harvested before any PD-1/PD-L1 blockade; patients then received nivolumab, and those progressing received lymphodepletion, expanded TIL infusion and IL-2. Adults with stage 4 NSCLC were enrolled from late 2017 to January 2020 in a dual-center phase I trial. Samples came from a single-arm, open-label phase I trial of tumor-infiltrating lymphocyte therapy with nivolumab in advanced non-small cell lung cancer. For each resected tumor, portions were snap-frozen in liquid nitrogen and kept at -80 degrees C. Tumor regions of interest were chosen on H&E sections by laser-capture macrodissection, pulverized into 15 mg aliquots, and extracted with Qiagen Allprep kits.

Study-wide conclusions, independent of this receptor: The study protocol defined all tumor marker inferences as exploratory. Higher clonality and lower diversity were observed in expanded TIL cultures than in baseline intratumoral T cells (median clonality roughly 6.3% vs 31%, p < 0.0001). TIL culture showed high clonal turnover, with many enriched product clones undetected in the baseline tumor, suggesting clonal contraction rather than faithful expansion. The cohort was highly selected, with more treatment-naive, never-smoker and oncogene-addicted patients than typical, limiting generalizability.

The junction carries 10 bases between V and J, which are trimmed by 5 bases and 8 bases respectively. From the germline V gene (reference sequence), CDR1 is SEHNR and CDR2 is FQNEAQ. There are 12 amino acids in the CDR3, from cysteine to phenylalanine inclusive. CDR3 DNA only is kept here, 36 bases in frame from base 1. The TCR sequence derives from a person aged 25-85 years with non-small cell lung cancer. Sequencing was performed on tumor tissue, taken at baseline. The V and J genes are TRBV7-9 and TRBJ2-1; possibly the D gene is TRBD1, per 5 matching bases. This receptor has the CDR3 CASSRRGDEQFF. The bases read TGTGCCAGCAGCCGAAGGGGCGATGAGCAGTTCTTC.